The 24 T cell receptor beta chains reported below all come from one sample, sequenced in a study of beta chain features in type 1 diabetes. Notes on the study in general: Moderate yet significant TCRB CDR3 shortening was seen in Type 1 diabetes patients in all four CD4+ subsets.

Which antigens these TCRs recognize remains unknown. Of the isolated RNA, all was reverse transcribed, and so the sequenced material was expressed TCRB transcripts. The table came from immunoSEQ multiplex PCR; TCRdb's copy has only in-frame clones and leaves some out. This sample has some 350,000 clones, with 8% to 10% found just once. The sequencing sample was made of central memory CD4+ T cells from blood. Source of these receptors: a man aged 25-45 years with type 1 diabetes.

The sample holds a few counts of this clone. The chain joins TRBV7-9 to TRBJ2-7; a possible D gene is TRBD1 (6 bases). Trimming took 4 bases from V and 0 from J, leaving 22 bases between them. This CDR3 spans 18 amino acids. Germline assignment: CDR1 SEHNR and CDR2 FQNEAQ (reference sequence). The CDR3 nucleotides read TGTGCCAGCAGCTCGACTCCAACCGGGACATACAGCTCCTACGAGCAGTACTTC. Its translation is CASSSTPTGTYSSYEQYF.

The table lists this clone with a few counts. This sequence joins TRBV7-3 and TRBJ2-1; TRBD2 agrees at 7 bases. The CDR3 consists of 16 residues. Germline V gene lookup returns CDR1 SGHTA and CDR2 FQGTGA. The V and J ends lost 3 bases and 7 bases, in that order; junction bases with no gene match: 12. The CDR3: CASSFQGGPVGNEQFF. CDR3 nucleotides: TGTGCCAGCAGCTTCCAGGGAGGGCCCGTTGGAAATGAGCAGTTCTTC.

This clone was picked up a small number of times. The gene calls are TRBV7-2 and TRBJ2-5; tentatively, D is TRBD1 or TRBD2 (5 bases each). The CDR3 is made up of 16 amino acids. Germline values: CDR1 SGHTA, CDR2 FQGNSA. With 2 bases removed from V and 2 bases from J, the gap between germline ends came to 15 bases. Here the CDR3 reads CASSLSSGLLQETQYF. The CDR3 DNA sequence: TGTGCCAGCAGCTTAAGCTCGGGGCTCTTACAAGAGACCCAGTACTTC. Looking up the rest from reference TRBV7-2 and TRBJ2-5 gives the full variable domain: GAGVSQSPSNKVTEKGKDVELRCDPISGHTALYWYRQSLGQGLEFLIYFQGNSAPDKSGLPSDRFSAERTGGSVSTLTIQRTQQEDSAVYLCASSLSSGLLQETQYFGPGTRLLVL.

The chain is built from TRBV27 and TRBJ2-7; D remains unclear. Between the trimmed V and J ends, which lost 0 bases and 3 bases, there was a span of 9 bases. Per germline, CDR1 MNHEY and CDR2 SMNVEV (reference sequence). The CDR3 runs 14 residues. The CDR3 DNA reads as TGTGCCAGCAGTTTATCGCTACTCAACTACGAGCAGTACTTC. Protein: CASSLSLLNYEQYF.

This clone was observed a few times. The rearrangement links TRBV10-3 to TRBJ2-5, with D tentatively TRBD2 (6 bases). The V gene's germline CDR1 is ENHRY and CDR2 SYGVKD. The CDR3 spans 14 residues. V was cut by 10 bases and J by 5 bases, with 20 bases left in between. The CDR3 region is CASRLGPNAETQYF. CDR3 in DNA: TGTGCCAGCCGACTAGGGCCCAACGCGGAGACCCAGTACTTC.

This clone was picked up many times. The chain combines TRBV29-1 with TRBJ2-2, with 9 bases identical to TRBD1. The V gene's germline CDR1 is SQVTM and CDR2 ANQGSEA. The CDR3 has 13 amino acids. Trimming at V came to 1 base and at J to 11 bases, leaving 5 bases not matched to a gene. The CDR3 reads CSVEGQGGVELFF. The DNA for the CDR3 is TGCAGCGTTGAAGGACAGGGGGGTGTTGAGCTGTTTTTT.

This clone was observed at least ten times. The chain is built from TRBV7-2 and TRBJ1-2; weak D call: TRBD1 (5 bases). The V gene lost 5 bases and the J gene lost 8 bases, with 15 bases spanning the gap. CDR3 size: 13 residues. Germline V CDR1 and CDR2: SGHTA, FQGNSA. DNA of the CDR3: TGTGCCAGCAGCCCTCACCTCAGGGACGGCTACACCTTC. Translating gives CASSPHLRDGYTF.

This clone was recorded a few times. The chain combines TRBV7-9 with TRBJ2-7; D possibly corresponds to TRBD2 (6 bases). The CDR3 is made up of 13 amino acids. From germline, CDR1 is SEHNR and CDR2 FQNEAQ (reference sequence). V dropped 3 bases and J dropped 5 bases, with 11 bases sitting between them. The CDR3 DNA reads TGTGCCAGCAGCTTGTCGGGACTTGACGAGCAGTACTTC. Translation gives CASSLSGLDEQYF.

The chain's CDR3 is CASRQLDSSSGANVLTF. CDR3 nucleotides: TGTGCCAGCAGACAACTAGACAGCAGCTCTGGGGCCAACGTCCTGACTTTC. V usage is TRBV27 and J usage is TRBJ2-6, with D perhaps matching TRBD1 or TRBD2 (5 bases each). CDR3 length: 17 amino acids. CDR1 is MNHEY, CDR2 SMNVEV, per germline (reference sequence). The V and J ends lost 6 bases and 0 bases respectively, with 15 bases between them.

The chain couples TRBV9 to TRBJ2-1; 8 nucleotides line up with TRBD1. Per germline, CDR1 SGDLS and CDR2 YYNGEE. Trimming took 2 bases from V and 10 from J; bases not matched to a gene: 11. The length of the CDR3 is 15 residues. The CDR3 here is CASSVKSGGYPEQFF. In DNA form, the CDR3 reads TGTGCCAGCAGCGTTAAGTCAGGGGGCTACCCCGAGCAGTTCTTC.

The V gene is TRBV27, the J gene TRBJ2-2; 7 positions match TRBD1. J lost 3 bases, V lost 5 bases, and 12 bases had no gene match. The CDR3 spans 17 residues. Germline CDR1 MNHEY, CDR2 SMNVEV (reference sequence). CDR3 in DNA: TGTGCCAGCAGTCAACTATCCGGGACAGCATACACCGGGGAGCTGTTTTTT. Translated, it gives CASSQLSGTAYTGELFF.

This clone was found a few times. The chain couples TRBV7-6 to TRBJ2-3; 7 nucleotides align to TRBD2. J lost 7 bases, V lost 5 bases, and 12 bases had no gene match. The CDR3 length is 15 residues. Looked up from germline, CDR1 is SGHVS and CDR2 is FNYEAQ. CDR3 nucleotide sequence: TGTGCCAGCAGCAAGCGGGGAGCCGAATTATATACGCAGTATTTT. Amino acid sequence: CASSKRGAELYTQYF.

The chain carries TRBV7-9 and TRBJ1-1, with D hard to call. Germline CDR1 SEHNR, CDR2 FQNEAQ (reference sequence). Trimming stripped 1 base from V and 8 bases from J, with 5 bases between. CDR3 length: 11 amino acids. In DNA, the CDR3 is TGTGCCAGCAGCTTAGAGGGAGAAGCTTTCTTT. The encoded protein is CASSLEGEAFF.

This clone came up a few times. The genes are TRBV19 and TRBJ1-5; a possible D gene is TRBD1 (6 bases). CDR1 and CDR2 from the germline V gene are LNHDA and SQIVND (reference sequence). The CDR3 runs 13 residues. Trimming took off 4 bases at V and 7 bases at J, with 11 bases between the two ends. The CDR3 sequence: CASSTETGQPQHF. The DNA for the CDR3 is TGTGCCAGTAGTACGGAGACAGGCCAGCCCCAGCATTTT.

This clone was recorded a few times. V and J are TRBV28 and TRBJ2-3; no firm D call. Trimming took 6 bases from V and 0 from J, leaving 13 bases between them. The CDR3 consists of 15 residues. Germline lookup yields CDR1 MDHEN and CDR2 SYDVKM. Here the CDR3 reads CASSPTQTSTDTQYF. For the CDR3, the DNA is TGTGCCAGCAGCCCCACCCAGACTAGCACAGATACGCAGTATTTT.

The rearrangement joins TRBV9 to TRBJ2-3, with D maybe TRBD1 (6 bases). The CDR3 is 15 residues long. From germline, CDR1 is SGDLS and CDR2 YYNGEE. V was clipped by 3 bases and J by 5 bases, with 16 bases between them. The CDR3 sequence: CASSEQVSRGDTQYF. The DNA for the CDR3 is TGTGCCAGCAGCGAACAGGTATCCAGGGGAGATACGCAGTATTTT.

The rearrangement joins TRBV5-6 to TRBJ2-1; no reliable D call. Germline CDR1 SGHDT, CDR2 YYEEEE. The CDR3 runs 11 residues. Between the trimmed V and J ends, which lost 2 bases and 11 bases, there was a span of 8 bases. This CDR3 reads CASSFHSKQFF. The CDR3 DNA reads as TGTGCCAGCAGCTTTCATTCCAAGCAGTTCTTC.

V is TRBV28 and J is TRBJ1-2; D gene ambiguous. The V gene's germline CDR1 is MDHEN and CDR2 SYDVKM. The ends were cut back, 3 bases at V and 7 bases at J, with 12 bases in the middle. The CDR3 length is 13 residues. CDR3 loop: CASSFDESGGYTF. The DNA for the CDR3 is TGTGCCAGCAGTTTTGACGAATCGGGTGGCTACACCTTC.

J is TRBJ2-7 and V is TRBV18; D unclear. With 6 bases removed from V and 3 bases from J, the gap between germline ends came to 9 bases. The CDR3 spans 12 residues. The germline CDR1 and CDR2 sequences are KGHSH and LQKENI. The CDR3 DNA is TGTGCCAGCTCGCTAACAAACTACGAGCAGTACTTC. The encoded protein is CASSLTNYEQYF.

V gene TRBV18 combines with J gene TRBJ2-3; D remains ambiguous. Trimming took 6 bases from V and 3 from J, leaving 10 bases between them. Germline CDR1 and CDR2: KGHSH and LQKENI. The CDR3 extends over 13 amino acids. CDR3 loop: CASSLDETDTQYF. CDR3 nucleotide sequence: TGTGCCAGCTCTCTAGACGAGACAGATACGCAGTATTTT.

Ten or more counts support this clone. The rearrangement links TRBV11-3 to TRBJ2-1; D gene uncertain. V lost 0 bases and J lost 10, with 7 bases in between. The germline gives CDR1 SGHNT, CDR2 YENEEA. This CDR3 has 12 amino acids. The CDR3 region has the DNA TGTGCCAGCAGCTTAGATCGGCGGGAGCAGTTCTTC. It is translated as CASSLDRREQFF.

V is TRBV5-1 and J is TRBJ1-2; 7 bases match TRBD1. The germline gives CDR1 SGHRS, CDR2 YFSETQ. With 4 bases clipped from V and 6 bases from J, the junction kept 6 bases outside the gene matches. The CDR3 has 13 amino acids. The CDR3 reads CASSPTTGNGYTF. CDR3 nucleotides: TGCGCCAGCAGCCCGACGACAGGGAATGGCTACACCTTC.

Ten or more counts support this clone. V is TRBV7-9 and J is TRBJ2-3; D tentatively fits TRBD1 or TRBD2 (5 bases each). Germline CDR1 reads SEHNR; CDR2 reads FQNEAQ (reference sequence). This CDR3 region has 12 residues. Between the trimmed V and J ends, which lost 4 bases and 12 bases, there was a span of 14 bases. In nucleotides, the CDR3 is TGTGCCAGCAGCTCCGAGGGGATTACACAGTATTTT. It encodes CASSSEGITQYF.

This clone was recorded a few times. The V gene is TRBV7-6, the J gene TRBJ1-6; D gene ambiguous. Germline lookup yields CDR1 SGHVS and CDR2 FNYEAQ. Between the trimmed V and J ends, which lost 3 bases and 5 bases, there was a span of 8 bases. This CDR3 contains 14 residues. CDR3 nucleotides: TGTGCCAGCAGCTTGATCCATGATAATTCACCCCTCCACTTT. Protein: CASSLIHDNSPLHF.